This T cell receptor beta chain emerged from a study of shared clonotypes between healthy human individuals. Study context: Per donor, three plates held CD4 naive cells, three held CD4 memory, two held CD8 naive and one held CD8 memory.

Cells designated naive CD8 were CD45RO-negative and were positively selected for CCR7, with terminally differentiated effector memory CD45RA+ cells excluded. Worth noting for this clone: Other DNA variants within this sample encode the same CDR3.

The assay was immunoSEQ multiplex PCR, and TCRdb's table has in-frame clones only and misses some. The data hold roughly 2.1 million clones, with more than 85% observed a single time. Trimming left V 0 bases short and J 4 bases short, with 4 bases between. The germline gives CDR1 SGDLS, CDR2 YYNGEE. This CDR3 contains 13 residues. The clonotype comes from a man between 18 and 29 years old in good health. Some clones in this sample may be carry-over from other donors' samples. Sequencing input: naive CD8+ T cells from PBMCs. The J gene is TRBJ2-2, the V gene TRBV9; D uncertain. CDR3: CASSVGSTGELFF. CDR3 sequence (DNA): TGTGCCAGCAGCGTAGGGAGCACCGGGGAGCTGTTTTTT.